Listed below are T cell receptor beta chains from one sample, sequenced in a study of blood T cell repertoires in COVID-19. TCRdb's copy holds only in-frame clones and misses some; the assay was immunoSEQ multiplex PCR. The sample contains 300,000 to 350,000 clones, approximately 90% of which appear only once. Sequencing was done on a sample of peripheral blood. All receptors derive from a woman aged 30 to 39 with COVID-19, enrolled during active disease. The conserved cysteine and the conserved F or W are not part of the CDR3 here.

J gene	V gene	CDR3 protein
TRBJ2-5	TRBV11-1	ASHSGYAGETQY
TRBJ2-1	TRBV24-1	ATSDFPGDNEQF
TRBJ1-6	TRBV5-5	ASSLLVGGMGSPLH
TRBJ1-2	TRBV4-3	ASSSVEGGNFGYGYT
TRBJ1-5	TRBV2	ASSRLSNQPQH
TRBJ1-5	TRBV3-1/TRBV3-2	ASSLQGNQPQH
TRBJ2-2	TRBV15	ATSLSGGANTGELF
TRBJ1-4	TRBV9	ASSPSGATNEKLF
TRBJ1-5	TRBV5-4	ASSLGGGGSGNQPQH
TRBJ1-1	TRBV4-1	ASSQEGQGAREAF
TRBJ2-7	TRBV4-1	ASSQGASYEQY
TRBJ1-5	TRBV2	ASTPGLRNQPQH
TRBJ1-1	TRBV6-2/TRBV6-3	ANSPTAFNTEAF
TRBJ2-5	TRBV25-1	ASSERGRSTETQY
TRBJ1-6	TRBV7-9	ASSRTGNSPLH
TRBJ2-2	TRBV6-5	ASSDSGDGELF
TRBJ1-3	TRBV5-1	ASSPTSHTGAGGNTIY
TRBJ2-5	TRBV3-1/TRBV3-2	ASKDGGAQETQY
TRBJ1-5	TRBV7-2	ASSLRGGGIQPQH
TRBJ1-3	TRBV12-3/TRBV12-4	AGQMGSGNTIY
TRBJ1-1	TRBV30	AWRGVTEAF
TRBJ1-5	TRBV28	ASSPTGPSNQPQH
TRBJ2-1	TRBV2	ASSIRSEQF
TRBJ2-2	TRBV6-2/TRBV6-3	ASSYSGGVGDTGELF
TRBJ1-2	TRBV4-3	ASSPRDRTNYGYT
TRBJ1-1	TRBV7-9	ASSFPQGPAF
TRBJ2-1	TRBV7-3	ASSLTPSGVLEQF
TRBJ1-2	TRBV2	ASSGDRGGYGYT
TRBJ1-3	TRBV30	AWSVDRGWNTIY
TRBJ2-1	TRBV24-1	ATSAPGSTADEQF
TRBJ2-2	TRBV6-5	ASSYYDGPVPGELF
TRBJ1-6	TRBV5-1	ASSARGRGNNSPLH
TRBJ1-2	TRBV13	ASSLEFGGTGGYT
TRBJ1-3	TRBV20-1	SARDGQGAY
TRBJ1-4	TRBV27	ASSFAGTNEKLF
TRBJ1-4	TRBV15	ATSRARATNEKLF